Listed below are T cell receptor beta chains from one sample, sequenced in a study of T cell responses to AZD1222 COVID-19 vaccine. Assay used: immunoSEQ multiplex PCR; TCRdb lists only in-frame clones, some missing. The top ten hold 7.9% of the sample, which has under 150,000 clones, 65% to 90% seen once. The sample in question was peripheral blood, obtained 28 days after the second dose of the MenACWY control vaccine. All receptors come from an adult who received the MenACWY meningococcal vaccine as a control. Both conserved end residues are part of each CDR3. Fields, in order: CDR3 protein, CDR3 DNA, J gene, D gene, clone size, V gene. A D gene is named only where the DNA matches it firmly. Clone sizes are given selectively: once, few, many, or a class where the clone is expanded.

CDR3: CASSIRLAGVVDTQYF
DNA: TGTGCCAGTAGTATACGACTAGCGGGAGTGGTAGATACGCAGTATTTT
J: TRBJ2-3
D: TRBD2
size: NA
V: TRBV19

CDR3: CASSQGGTDTQYF
DNA: TGTGCCAGCAGCCAGGGCGGCACAGATACGCAGTATTTT
J: TRBJ2-3
D: NA
size: NA
V: TRBV7-3

CDR3: CATRSVASGANVLTF
DNA: TGTGCCACGAGGAGCGTAGCCTCTGGGGCCAACGTCCTGACTTTC
J: TRBJ2-6
D: NA
size: NA
V: TRBV19

CDR3: CASSSTGTAKYEQYF
DNA: TGTGCCAGCAGCTCTACCGGGACAGCTAAATACGAGCAGTACTTC
J: TRBJ2-7
D: TRBD1
size: NA
V: TRBV27

CDR3: CASSLRVLTSTDTQYF
DNA: TGTGCCAGCAGCTTAAGGGTCCTAACTAGCACAGATACGCAGTATTTT
J: TRBJ2-3
D: NA
size: NA
V: TRBV7-9

CDR3: CASSVGVVGVGYTF
DNA: TGTGCCAGCAGCGTAGGAGTGGTAGGGGTCGGCTACACCTTC
J: TRBJ1-2
D: NA
size: few
V: TRBV9

CDR3: CASSSDRLYGYTF
DNA: TGTGCCAGCAGTTCGGACAGGCTCTATGGCTACACCTTC
J: TRBJ1-2
D: TRBD1
size: once
V: TRBV28

CDR3: CASSRTSGGIQETQYF
DNA: TGTGCCAGCTCACGGACTAGCGGGGGAATACAAGAGACCCAGTACTTC
J: TRBJ2-5
D: TRBD2
size: NA
V: TRBV18

CDR3: CASSIGDSMSSYEQYF
DNA: TGTGCCAGTAGTATAGGGGACAGCATGAGCTCCTACGAGCAGTACTTC
J: TRBJ2-7
D: TRBD1
size: medium-sized
V: TRBV19

CDR3: CASIAPGQETQYF
DNA: TGTGCCAGTATTGCGCCAGGACAAGAGACCCAGTACTTC
J: TRBJ2-5
D: NA
size: NA
V: TRBV6-5

CDR3: CASSPRRTSGPKELFF
DNA: TGCGCCAGCAGTCCCAGAAGGACTAGCGGACCTAAGGAGCTGTTTTTT
J: TRBJ2-2
D: TRBD2
size: NA
V: TRBV5-1

CDR3: CASSPTGGISTDTQYF
DNA: TGTGCCAGCAGCCCTACAGGGGGTATCAGCACAGATACGCAGTATTTT
J: TRBJ2-3
D: TRBD1
size: NA
V: TRBV7-2

CDR3: CASSLSWRGADTQYF
DNA: TGTGCCAGCAGTTTATCGTGGAGGGGCGCAGATACGCAGTATTTT
J: TRBJ2-3
D: NA
size: NA
V: TRBV27

CDR3: CASSLEGHVNSPLHF
DNA: TGCGCCAGCAGCCTGGAGGGACATGTAAATTCACCCCTCCACTTT
J: TRBJ1-6
D: NA
size: NA
V: TRBV5-1

CDR3: CATRASGGETQYF
DNA: TGTGCCACCCGAGCTTCGGGAGGGGAGACCCAGTACTTC
J: TRBJ2-5
D: TRBD2
size: NA
V: TRBV2

CDR3: CASSYRLALVSYEQYF
DNA: TGTGCCAGCAGTTACCGTCTGGCATTGGTATCCTACGAGCAGTACTTC
J: TRBJ2-7
D: NA
size: few
V: TRBV6-2/TRBV6-3

CDR3: CAISDSTTRNEQFF
DNA: TGTGCCATCAGTGACAGTACTACCAGGAATGAGCAGTTCTTC
J: TRBJ2-1
D: NA
size: NA
V: TRBV10-3

CDR3: CASSQDRGSSYNSPLHF
DNA: TGCGCCAGCAGCCAAGATAGGGGCAGCTCCTATAATTCACCCCTCCACTTT
J: TRBJ1-6
D: NA
size: many
V: TRBV4-1

CDR3: CASSLALAANTRDTQYF
DNA: TGCGCCAGCAGCTTGGCGCTAGCGGCGAACACGAGGGATACGCAGTATTTT
J: TRBJ2-3
D: TRBD2
size: NA
V: TRBV5-1

CDR3: CASSVGGIGPDEQFF
DNA: TGCGCCAGCAGTGTAGGCGGGATTGGGCCCGATGAGCAGTTCTTC
J: TRBJ2-1
D: NA
size: few
V: TRBV10-2

CDR3: CASSQVTASSGELFF
DNA: TGTGCCAGCAGCCAAGTCACGGCCTCAAGTGGGGAGCTGTTTTTT
J: TRBJ2-2
D: NA
size: NA
V: TRBV14

CDR3: CASSLARGRRITTNTEAFF
DNA: TGTGCCAGCAGCTTAGCCCGAGGACGGAGAATAACCACGAACACTGAAGCTTTCTTT
J: TRBJ1-1
D: NA
size: NA
V: TRBV7-2

CDR3: CASSLGQGGSYNSPLHF
DNA: TGCGCCAGCAGTTTGGGACAGGGGGGCTCCTATAATTCACCCCTCCACTTT
J: TRBJ1-6
D: TRBD1
size: NA
V: TRBV5-1

CDR3: CASSLVNYGYTF
DNA: TGCGCCAGCAGCTTGGTAAACTATGGCTACACCTTC
J: TRBJ1-2
D: NA
size: NA
V: TRBV5-1

CDR3: CASRQPGVGYGYTF
DNA: TGTGCCAGCAGACAACCAGGGGTGGGCTATGGCTACACCTTC
J: TRBJ1-2
D: NA
size: NA
V: TRBV6-5

CDR3: CASSPGALAGSSYNEQFF
DNA: TGTGCCAGCAGCCCAGGGGCACTAGCGGGGTCCTCCTACAATGAGCAGTTCTTC
J: TRBJ2-1
D: TRBD2
size: once
V: TRBV11-2

CDR3: CSVVTGRDGYTF
DNA: TGCAGCGTTGTAACAGGGCGGGATGGCTACACCTTC
J: TRBJ1-2
D: NA
size: NA
V: TRBV29-1

CDR3: CASSLADTGHQDF
DNA: TGTGCCAGCAGCTTAGCCGACACGGGGCACCAGGATTTT
J: TRBJ2-3
D: NA
size: NA
V: TRBV7-9

CDR3: CASSANREYYNEQFF
DNA: TGTGCCAGCAGCGCGAACAGGGAGTACTACAATGAGCAGTTCTTC
J: TRBJ2-1
D: NA
size: NA
V: TRBV7-8

CDR3: CATSGSLSTDTQYF
DNA: TGTGCCACCAGCGGCAGTCTCAGCACAGATACGCAGTATTTT
J: TRBJ2-3
D: NA
size: NA
V: TRBV15

CDR3: CASSNGPGSRLYGYTF
DNA: TGTGCCAGCAGCAACGGCCCCGGGAGTAGGCTCTATGGCTACACCTTC
J: TRBJ1-2
D: NA
size: once
V: TRBV21-1

CDR3: CASRLGLASYEQYF
DNA: TGTGCCAGCAGGTTAGGACTAGCGTCATACGAGCAGTACTTC
J: TRBJ2-7
D: TRBD2
size: NA
V: TRBV7-2

CDR3: CATTTGTGMEGNEQFF
DNA: TGTGCCACCACCACCGGGACAGGGATGGAGGGGAATGAGCAGTTCTTC
J: TRBJ2-1
D: TRBD1
size: NA
V: TRBV24-1